This TCR beta chain was captured by sequencing in a study of blood T cells in healthy people across ages. Overall study: Per two T cells, about one barcoded beta molecule was captured through template switching.

Through a sample-barcoded 5' primer and a J-beta primer mix, a second PCR was run for roughly 7 to 12 cycles. Every single cDNA molecule received a tag from a template-switch adaptor with 12 random nucleotides. One entry per CDR3 protein results from TCRdb running MiXCR on the 5' RACE reads. This sample carries about 1.5 million distinct CDR3 sequences, approximately 39% of them seen once, and the ten largest clones take under 5%. The germline V gene has CDR1 DFQATT and CDR2 SNEGSKA (reference sequence). Deletions cut 6 bases from V and 8 bases from J, with 13 bases between. The CDR3 is 12 residues long.

The origin of this receptor is a woman aged 18-35 years in good health. Source material: blood. The chain joins TRBV20-1 to TRBJ1-4; D remains ambiguous. This CDR3 reads CSAQPGPEKLFF. For the CDR3, the DNA is TGCAGTGCGCAACCGGGCCCCGAAAAACTGTTTTTT.